These T cell receptor beta chains were read from a single sample in a study of shared clonotypes between healthy human individuals. Only in-frame clones appear in the TCRdb table, and some are missing; sequencing was by immunoSEQ multiplex PCR. The top ten hold 0.13% of the sample, which has 2 million to 2.5 million clones, around 95% seen once. Sample: naive CD4+ T cells sorted from blood. Receptors originate from a man aged 18 to 29 in good health. The CDR3 runs from the conserved cysteine through the conserved F or W. Fields, in order: V gene, D gene, clone size, J gene, CDR3 protein, CDR3 DNA. A D gene is named only where the DNA matches it firmly. Clone sizes are given selectively: once, few, many, or a class where the clone is expanded.

v_call: TRBV5-1; d_call: TRBD1; clone_size: -; j_call: TRBJ2-7; cdr3_aa: CASSLTGQVDEQYF; cdr3_nt: TGCGCCAGCAGCCTCACGGGACAGGTAGACGAGCAGTACTTC
v_call: TRBV11-2; d_call: TRBD1; clone_size: -; j_call: TRBJ1-2; cdr3_aa: CASSSTRDRGGSRYTF; cdr3_nt: TGTGCCAGCTCATCGACCCGGGACAGGGGAGGAAGCCGCTACACCTTC
v_call: TRBV18; d_call: TRBD2; clone_size: -; j_call: TRBJ2-1; cdr3_aa: CASSPDSGGHNEQFF; cdr3_nt: TGTGCCAGCTCACCAGATAGCGGGGGCCACAATGAGCAGTTCTTC
v_call: TRBV4-1; d_call: TRBD2; clone_size: -; j_call: TRBJ2-1; cdr3_aa: CASSQPTSGSRNEQFF; cdr3_nt: TGCGCCAGCAGCCAGCCGACTAGCGGGAGTCGGAATGAGCAGTTCTTC
v_call: TRBV4-1; d_call: -; clone_size: -; j_call: TRBJ2-3; cdr3_aa: CASSLRLVGDTQYF; cdr3_nt: TGCGCCAGCAGCCTCCGACTCGTGGGAGATACGCAGTATTTT
v_call: TRBV21-1; d_call: -; clone_size: -; j_call: TRBJ2-7; cdr3_aa: CLGLGSYEQYF; cdr3_nt: TGTCTCGGGCTTGGCTCCTACGAGCAGTACTTC
v_call: TRBV2; d_call: -; clone_size: -; j_call: TRBJ2-1; cdr3_aa: CASSVRINDNEQFF; cdr3_nt: TGTGCCAGCAGTGTGCGGATTAACGACAATGAGCAGTTCTTC
v_call: TRBV6-6; d_call: -; clone_size: -; j_call: TRBJ2-7; cdr3_aa: CASRVTGSTYEQYF; cdr3_nt: TGTGCCAGCAGAGTGACGGGGTCTACCTACGAGCAGTACTTC
v_call: TRBV5-4; d_call: TRBD1; clone_size: -; j_call: TRBJ2-7; cdr3_aa: CASSVDRENEQYF; cdr3_nt: TGTGCCAGCAGCGTGGACAGGGAGAACGAGCAGTACTTC
v_call: TRBV19; d_call: TRBD1; clone_size: -; j_call: TRBJ2-7; cdr3_aa: CASSNGQGGHEQYF; cdr3_nt: TGTGCCAGTAGTAATGGACAGGGAGGACACGAGCAGTACTTC
v_call: TRBV20-1; d_call: -; clone_size: -; j_call: TRBJ1-1; cdr3_aa: CSARDLNEAFF; cdr3_nt: TGCAGTGCTAGAGACCTTAACGAAGCTTTCTTT
v_call: TRBV30; d_call: -; clone_size: -; j_call: TRBJ2-3; cdr3_aa: CACPTRGGGSTDTQYF; cdr3_nt: TGTGCCTGTCCGACGCGAGGGGGTGGAAGCACAGATACGCAGTATTTT
v_call: TRBV5-5; d_call: -; clone_size: -; j_call: TRBJ2-7; cdr3_aa: CASSLVSYEQYF; cdr3_nt: TGTGCCAGCAGCTTGGTTTCCTACGAGCAGTACTTC
v_call: TRBV2; d_call: TRBD2; clone_size: once; j_call: TRBJ2-7; cdr3_aa: CASLSGTMGGEQYF; cdr3_nt: TGTGCCAGCCTATCCGGGACTATGGGGGGCGAGCAGTACTTC
v_call: TRBV30; d_call: -; clone_size: -; j_call: TRBJ1-2; cdr3_aa: CAWSVVWDGYTF; cdr3_nt: TGTGCCTGGAGTGTGGTCTGGGATGGCTACACCTTC
v_call: TRBV11-2; d_call: TRBD1; clone_size: -; j_call: TRBJ2-6; cdr3_aa: CASSIRQGVPNVLTF; cdr3_nt: TGTGCCAGCAGCATTCGACAGGGGGTCCCCAACGTCCTGACTTTC
v_call: TRBV7-6; d_call: -; clone_size: -; j_call: TRBJ1-1; cdr3_aa: CASSLSENTEAFF; cdr3_nt: TGTGCCAGCAGCTTAAGTGAGAACACTGAAGCTTTCTTT
v_call: TRBV7-2; d_call: TRBD1; clone_size: -; j_call: TRBJ1-5; cdr3_aa: CASSLRTGALSNQPQHF; cdr3_nt: TGTGCCAGCAGCTTACGGACAGGAGCGTTAAGCAATCAGCCCCAGCATTTT
v_call: TRBV4-3; d_call: -; clone_size: -; j_call: TRBJ1-6; cdr3_aa: CASSQGHSEGSSYNSPLHF; cdr3_nt: TGCGCCAGCAGCCAAGGTCACTCCGAGGGGAGCTCCTATAATTCACCCCTCCACTTT
v_call: TRBV6-6; d_call: -; clone_size: -; j_call: TRBJ1-5; cdr3_aa: CASSYWAGLGNQPQHF; cdr3_nt: TGTGCCAGCAGTTACTGGGCGGGTTTAGGCAATCAGCCCCAGCATTTT
v_call: TRBV5-8; d_call: -; clone_size: -; j_call: TRBJ2-3; cdr3_aa: CASSLVTSGSSTDTQYF; cdr3_nt: TGTGCCAGCAGCTTGGTAACGTCGGGTTCTAGCACAGATACGCAGTATTTT
v_call: TRBV4-2; d_call: -; clone_size: -; j_call: TRBJ2-2; cdr3_aa: CASSQGTLTGELFF; cdr3_nt: TGTGCCAGCAGCCAAGGGACGCTCACCGGGGAGCTGTTTTTT